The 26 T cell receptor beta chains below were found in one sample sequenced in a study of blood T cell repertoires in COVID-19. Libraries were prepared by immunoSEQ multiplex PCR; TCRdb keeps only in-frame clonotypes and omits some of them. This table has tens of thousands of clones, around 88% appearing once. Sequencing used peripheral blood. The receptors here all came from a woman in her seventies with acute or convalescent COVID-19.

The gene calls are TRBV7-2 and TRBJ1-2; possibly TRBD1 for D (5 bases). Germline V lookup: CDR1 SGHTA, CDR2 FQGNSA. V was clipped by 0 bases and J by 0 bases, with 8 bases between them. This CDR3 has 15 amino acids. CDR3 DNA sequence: TGTGCCAGCAGCTTAGCCAGGGTGACTAACTATGGCTACACCTTC. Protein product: CASSLARVTNYGYTF.

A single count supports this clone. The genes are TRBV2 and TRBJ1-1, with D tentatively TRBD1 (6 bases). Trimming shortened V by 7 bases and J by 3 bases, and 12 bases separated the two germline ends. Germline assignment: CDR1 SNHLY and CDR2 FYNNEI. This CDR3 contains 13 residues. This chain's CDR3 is CASKRTEDTEAFF. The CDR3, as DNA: TGTGCCAGCAAACGGACAGAGGACACTGAAGCTTTCTTT. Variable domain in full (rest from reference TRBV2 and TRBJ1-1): EPEVTQTPSHQVTQMGQEVILRCVPISNHLYFYWYRQILGQKVEFLVSFYNNEISEKSEIFDDQFSVERPDGSNFTLKIRSTKLEDSAMYFCASKRTEDTEAFFGQGTRLTVV.

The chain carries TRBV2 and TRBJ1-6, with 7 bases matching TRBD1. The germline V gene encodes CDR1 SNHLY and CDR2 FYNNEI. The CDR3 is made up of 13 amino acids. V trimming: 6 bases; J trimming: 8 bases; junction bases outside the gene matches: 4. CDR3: CASRDRIYSPLHF. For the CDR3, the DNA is TGTGCCAGCAGGGACAGGATTTATTCACCCCTCCACTTT.

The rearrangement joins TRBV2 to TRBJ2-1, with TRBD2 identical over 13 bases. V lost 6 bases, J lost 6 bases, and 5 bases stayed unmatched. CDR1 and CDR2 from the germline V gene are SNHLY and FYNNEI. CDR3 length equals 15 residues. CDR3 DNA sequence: TGTGCCAGCAGCGCCGGGACTAGCGGGGTCAATGAGCAGTTCTTC. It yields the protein CASSAGTSGVNEQFF.

The CDR3 here is CASSPRERNTEAFF. The CDR3 nucleotides are TGCGCCAGCAGCCCCCGGGAGAGAAACACTGAAGCTTTCTTT. The genes are TRBV5-1 and TRBJ1-1; D gene unclear. Per germline, CDR1 SGHRS and CDR2 YFSETQ. The CDR3 length is 14 residues. Trimming shortened V by 4 bases and J by 2 bases, and 12 bases separated the two germline ends.

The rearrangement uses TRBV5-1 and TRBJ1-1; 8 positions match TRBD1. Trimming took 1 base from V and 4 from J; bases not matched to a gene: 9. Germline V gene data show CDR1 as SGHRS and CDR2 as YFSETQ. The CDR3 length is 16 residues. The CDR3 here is CASSLSGQGLRTEAFF. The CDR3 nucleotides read TGCGCCAGCAGCTTGAGCGGACAGGGCCTTCGCACTGAAGCTTTCTTT.

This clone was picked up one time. Here the CDR3 reads CASSPQTGINEKLFF. The DNA of the CDR3 is TGTGCCAGCAGCCCACAGACAGGGATAAATGAAAAACTGTTTTTT. V and J are TRBV7-2 and TRBJ1-4; 7 nucleotides line up with TRBD1. The CDR3 totals 15 residues. The J segment lost 5 bases and the V segment lost 5 bases, leaving 8 bases of the junction unmatched. The germline gives CDR1 SGHTA, CDR2 FQGNSA.

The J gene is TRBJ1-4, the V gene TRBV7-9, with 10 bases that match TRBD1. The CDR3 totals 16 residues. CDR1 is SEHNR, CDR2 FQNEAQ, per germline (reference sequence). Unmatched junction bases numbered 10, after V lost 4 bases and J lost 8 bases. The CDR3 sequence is CASSSSRDRGGEKLFF. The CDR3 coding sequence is TGTGCCAGCAGCTCGAGCCGGGACAGGGGTGGAGAAAAACTGTTTTTT.

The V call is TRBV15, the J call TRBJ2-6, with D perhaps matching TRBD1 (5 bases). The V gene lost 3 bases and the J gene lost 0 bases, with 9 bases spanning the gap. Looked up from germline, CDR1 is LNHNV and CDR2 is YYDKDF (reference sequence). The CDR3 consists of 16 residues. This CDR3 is CATSSVQVSGANVLTF. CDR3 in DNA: TGTGCCACCAGCAGTGTACAGGTCTCTGGGGCCAACGTCCTGACTTTC. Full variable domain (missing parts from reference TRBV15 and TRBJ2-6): DAMVIQNPRYQVTQFGKPVTLSCSQTLNHNVMYWYQQKSSQAPKLLFHYYDKDFNNEADTPDNFQSRRPNTSFCFLDIRSPGLGDTAMYLCATSSVQVSGANVLTFGAGSRLTVL.

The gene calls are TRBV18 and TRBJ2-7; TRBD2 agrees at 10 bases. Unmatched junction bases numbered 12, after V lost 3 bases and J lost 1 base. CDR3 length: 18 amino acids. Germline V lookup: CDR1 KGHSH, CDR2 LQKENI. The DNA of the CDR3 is TGTGCCAGCTCACCCAATCGAGGGACTAGCGCGTATTCCTACGAGCAGTACTTC. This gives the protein CASSPNRGTSAYSYEQYF.

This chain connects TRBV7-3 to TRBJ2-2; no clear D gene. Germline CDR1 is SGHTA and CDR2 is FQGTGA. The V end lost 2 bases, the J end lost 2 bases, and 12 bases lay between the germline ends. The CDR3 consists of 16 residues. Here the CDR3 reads CASSLFSVHNTGELFF. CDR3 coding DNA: TGTGCCAGCAGCTTATTTTCCGTACACAACACCGGGGAGCTGTTTTTT.

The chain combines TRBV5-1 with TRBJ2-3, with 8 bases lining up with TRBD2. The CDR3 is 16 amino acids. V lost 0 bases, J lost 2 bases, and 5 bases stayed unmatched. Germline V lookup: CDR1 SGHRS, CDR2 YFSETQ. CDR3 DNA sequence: TGCGCCAGCAGCTTGGCCCCCGGACTAGCCACAGATACGCAGTATTTT. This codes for CASSLAPGLATDTQYF. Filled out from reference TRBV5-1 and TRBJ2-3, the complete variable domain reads KAGVTQTPRYLIKTRGQQVTLSCSPISGHRSVSWYQQTPGQGLQFLFEYFSETQRNKGNFPGRFSGRQFSNSRSEMNVSTLELGDSALYLCASSLAPGLATDTQYFGPGTRLTVL.

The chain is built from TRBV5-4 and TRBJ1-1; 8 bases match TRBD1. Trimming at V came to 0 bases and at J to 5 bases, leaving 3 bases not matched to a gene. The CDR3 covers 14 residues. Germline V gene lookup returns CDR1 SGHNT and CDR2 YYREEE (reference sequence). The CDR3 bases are TGTGCCAGCAGCTTGGACAGGGGGGGGACTGAAGCTTTCTTT. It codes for CASSLDRGGTEAFF. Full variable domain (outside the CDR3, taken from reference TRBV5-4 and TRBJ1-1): ETGVTQSPTHLIKTRGQQVTLRCSSQSGHNTVSWYQQALGQGPQFIFQYYREEENGRGNFPPRFSGLQFPNYSSELNVNALELDDSALYLCASSLDRGGTEAFFGQGTRLTVV.

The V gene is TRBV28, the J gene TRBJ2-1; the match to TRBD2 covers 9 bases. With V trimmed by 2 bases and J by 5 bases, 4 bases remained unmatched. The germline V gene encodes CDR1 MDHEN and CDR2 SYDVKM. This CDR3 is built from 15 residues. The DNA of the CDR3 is TGTGCCAGCAGTTTACGAGCGGGAGGTAACAATGAGCAGTTCTTC. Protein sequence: CASSLRAGGNNEQFF.

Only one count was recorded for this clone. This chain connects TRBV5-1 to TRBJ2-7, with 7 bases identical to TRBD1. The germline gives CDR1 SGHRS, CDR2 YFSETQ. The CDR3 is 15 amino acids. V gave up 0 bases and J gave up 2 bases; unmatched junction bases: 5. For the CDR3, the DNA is TGCGCCAGCAGCTTGGGAGACAGGGAACCCTACGAGCAGTACTTC. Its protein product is CASSLGDREPYEQYF.

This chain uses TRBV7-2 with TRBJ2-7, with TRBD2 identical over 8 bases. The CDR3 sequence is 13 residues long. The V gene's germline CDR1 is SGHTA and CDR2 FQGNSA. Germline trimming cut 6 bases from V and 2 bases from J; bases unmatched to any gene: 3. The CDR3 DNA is TGTGCCAGCAGTTATAGCGGGGCCTACGAGCAGTACTTC. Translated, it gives CASSYSGAYEQYF.

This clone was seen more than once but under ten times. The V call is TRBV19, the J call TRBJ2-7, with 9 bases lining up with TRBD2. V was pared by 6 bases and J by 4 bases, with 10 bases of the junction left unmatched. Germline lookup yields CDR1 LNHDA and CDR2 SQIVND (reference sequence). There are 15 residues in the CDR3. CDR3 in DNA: TGTGCCAGTAGCCCCCAACTAGCGGGTTGGTACGAGCAGTACTTC. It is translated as CASSPQLAGWYEQYF.

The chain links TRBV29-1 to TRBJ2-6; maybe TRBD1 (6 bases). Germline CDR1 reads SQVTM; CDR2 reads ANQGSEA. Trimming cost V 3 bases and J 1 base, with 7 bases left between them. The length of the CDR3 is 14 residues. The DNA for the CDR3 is TGCAGCGTTGACGACAGGTCTGGGGCCAACGTCCTGACTTTC. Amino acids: CSVDDRSGANVLTF.

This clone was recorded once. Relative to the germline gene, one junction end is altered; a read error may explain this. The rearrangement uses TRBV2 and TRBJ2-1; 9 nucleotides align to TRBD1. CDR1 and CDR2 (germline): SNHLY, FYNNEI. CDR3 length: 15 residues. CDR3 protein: CASSVNRGPYDEQFF. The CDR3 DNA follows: TGTGCCAGCAGTGTGAACAGGGGGCCCTACGATGAGCAGTTCTTC.

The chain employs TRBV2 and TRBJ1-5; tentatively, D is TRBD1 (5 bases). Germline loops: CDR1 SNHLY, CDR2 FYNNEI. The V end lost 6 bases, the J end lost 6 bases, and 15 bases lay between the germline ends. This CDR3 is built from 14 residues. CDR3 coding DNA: TGTGCCAGCAGAGCAACCCAGGGAGGTCAGCCCCAGCATTTT. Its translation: CASRATQGGQPQHF.

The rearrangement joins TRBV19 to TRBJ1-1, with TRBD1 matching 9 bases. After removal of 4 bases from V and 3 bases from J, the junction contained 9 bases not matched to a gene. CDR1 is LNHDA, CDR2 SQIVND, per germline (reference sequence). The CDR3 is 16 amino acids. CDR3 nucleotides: TGTGCCAGTAGTAATTCCCAGACAGGGGGTTACACTGAAGCTTTCTTT. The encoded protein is CASSNSQTGGYTEAFF.

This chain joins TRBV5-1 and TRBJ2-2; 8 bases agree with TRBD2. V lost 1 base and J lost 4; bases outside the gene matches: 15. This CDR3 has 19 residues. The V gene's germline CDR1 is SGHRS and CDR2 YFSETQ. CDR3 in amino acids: CASSLRVRGAGGPTGELFF. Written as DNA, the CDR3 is TGCGCCAGCAGCTTGAGAGTTCGCGGGGCGGGGGGCCCCACCGGGGAGCTGTTTTTT.

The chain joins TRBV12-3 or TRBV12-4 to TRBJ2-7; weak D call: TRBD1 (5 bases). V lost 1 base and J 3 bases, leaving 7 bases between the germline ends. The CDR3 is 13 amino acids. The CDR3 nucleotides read TGTGCCAGCAGTTTAGGCAGGGTCTACGAGCAGTACTTC. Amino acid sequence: CASSLGRVYEQYF.

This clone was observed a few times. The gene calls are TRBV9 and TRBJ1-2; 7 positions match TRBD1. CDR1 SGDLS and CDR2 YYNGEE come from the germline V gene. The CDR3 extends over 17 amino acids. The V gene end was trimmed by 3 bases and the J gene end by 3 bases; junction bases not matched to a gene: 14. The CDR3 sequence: CASSAPDRVELDYGYTF. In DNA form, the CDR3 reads TGTGCCAGCAGCGCCCCCGACAGGGTTGAGTTGGACTATGGCTACACCTTC. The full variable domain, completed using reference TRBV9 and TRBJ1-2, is DSGVTQTPKHLITATGQRVTLRCSPRSGDLSVYWYQQSLDQGLQFLIQYYNGEERAKGNILERFSAQQFPDLHSELNLSSLELGDSALYFCASSAPDRVELDYGYTFGSGTRLTVV.

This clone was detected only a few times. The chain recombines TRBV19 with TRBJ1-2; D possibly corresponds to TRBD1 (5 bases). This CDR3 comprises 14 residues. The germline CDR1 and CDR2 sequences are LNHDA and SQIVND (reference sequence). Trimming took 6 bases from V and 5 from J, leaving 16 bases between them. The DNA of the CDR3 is TGTGCCAGTAGCAGCGGCGGGGCAGGGTATGGCTACACCTTC. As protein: CASSSGGAGYGYTF.

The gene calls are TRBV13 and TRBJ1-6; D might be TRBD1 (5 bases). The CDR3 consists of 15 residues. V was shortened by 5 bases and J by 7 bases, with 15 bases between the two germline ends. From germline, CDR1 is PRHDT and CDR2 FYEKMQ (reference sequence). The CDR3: CASSRWGELNSPLHF. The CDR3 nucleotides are TGTGCCAGCAGCCGGTGGGGGGAATTGAATTCACCCCTCCACTTT.